This T cell receptor (beta chain) was observed in a study of CD8 T cells in ankylosing spondylitis. Study conclusions and caveats: Matched ankylosing spondylitis synovial fluid reportedly contained a significantly enriched population of disease-linked clones. Seemingly distinctive of ankylosing spondylitis blood was a TCR beta motif formed by eight highly homologous variants. Clones linked with disease were CD8+ and fairly uncommon in the peripheral blood. Earlier work had already found some motif variants in reactive arthritis synovial fluid and blood.

Researchers built TCR beta libraries using quantitative 5'-RACE with molecular barcodes. TCRdb reprocessed the 5' RACE reads via MiXCR and lists one record per CDR3 protein. The sample has 200,000 to 250,000 distinct CDR3 sequences, 5.5% to 7.5% seen once. Trimming removed 2 bases from V and 3 bases from J, with 12 bases in between. This CDR3 is 14 amino acids long. Germline V gives CDR1 SGHRS, CDR2 YFSETQ. This clonotype was picked up many times. As yet, its antigen is unknown. The specimen was blood, either unsorted or a sorted T cell fraction (not recorded which). V and J are TRBV5-1 and TRBJ2-7, with D perhaps matching TRBD1 (6 bases). The receptor comes from a male donor with ankylosing spondylitis. The CDR3 sequence: CASSFLNRDYEQYF. The CDR3 nucleotides are TGCGCCAGCAGCTTCTTGAACAGGGACTACGAGCAGTACTTC.